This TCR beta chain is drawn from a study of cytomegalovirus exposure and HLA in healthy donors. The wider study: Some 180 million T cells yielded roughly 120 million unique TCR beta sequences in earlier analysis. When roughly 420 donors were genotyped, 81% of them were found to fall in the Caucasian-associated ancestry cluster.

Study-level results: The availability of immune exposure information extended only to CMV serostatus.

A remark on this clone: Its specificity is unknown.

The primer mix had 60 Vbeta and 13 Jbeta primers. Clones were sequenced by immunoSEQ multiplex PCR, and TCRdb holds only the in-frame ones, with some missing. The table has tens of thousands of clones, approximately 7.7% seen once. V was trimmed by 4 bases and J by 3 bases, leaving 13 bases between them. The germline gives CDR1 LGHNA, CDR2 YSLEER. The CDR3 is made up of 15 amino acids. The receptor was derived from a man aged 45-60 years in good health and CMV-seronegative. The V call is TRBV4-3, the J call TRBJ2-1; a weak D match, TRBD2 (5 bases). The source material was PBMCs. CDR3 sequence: CASSPNYRDYNEQFF. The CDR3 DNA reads TGCGCCAGCAGCCCAAACTACCGGGACTACAATGAGCAGTTCTTC.